A selection of T cell receptor beta chains follows, all from one sample in a study of T cell responses to AZD1222 COVID-19 vaccine. Assay used: immunoSEQ multiplex PCR; TCRdb lists only in-frame clones, some missing. The data contain some 70,000 clones, roughly four fifths of them singletons. The material sequenced was peripheral blood, taken on day 0 of AZD1222 vaccination. The receptor set was obtained from an adult in good health. The CDR3 runs from the conserved cysteine through the conserved F or W. The D gene is left open where the match is weak. Size tells how often a clone was seen (once, few, many) or the class of an expanded clone, and some rows leave it out.

>TRBV7-8|TRBJ1-2|NA|NA
CASSRGRYGYTF
TGTGCCAGCAGCAGAGGACGGTATGGCTACACCTTC
>TRBV5-1|TRBJ2-7|NA|TRBD1
CASSLEGALHEQYF
TGCGCCAGCAGCTTGGAGGGGGCGCTCCACGAGCAGTACTTC
>TRBV7-3|TRBJ2-2|NA|TRBD2
CASSLGLAGAGELFF
TGTGCCAGCAGCCTTGGACTAGCGGGGGCCGGGGAGCTGTTTTTT
>TRBV2|TRBJ1-4|NA|NA
CASSDSLRVEKLFF
TGTGCCAGCAGTGATAGTCTGAGGGTTGAAAAACTGTTTTTT
>TRBV4-2|TRBJ2-6|NA|NA
CASRGGGPSGANVLTF
TGTGCCAGCCGAGGGGGGGGCCCCTCTGGGGCCAACGTCCTGACTTTC
>TRBV12-3/TRBV12-4|TRBJ2-1|NA|NA
CASSHRLRNEQFF
TGTGCCAGCAGTCACCGACTGAGGAATGAGCAGTTCTTC
>TRBV19|TRBJ1-1|NA|TRBD1
CASSSPGTGVREAFF
TGTGCCAGTAGTTCACCCGGGACAGGTGTCAGGGAAGCTTTCTTT
>TRBV7-3|TRBJ2-2|NA|NA
CASSLVARTGELFF
TGTGCCAGCAGCTTAGTCGCCCGGACCGGGGAGCTGTTTTTT
>TRBV12-3/TRBV12-4|TRBJ1-1|once|NA
CASSLRLTEAFF
TGTGCCAGCAGTTTAAGGCTCACTGAAGCTTTCTTT
>TRBV12-3/TRBV12-4|TRBJ2-2|NA|NA
CASSFEYTGELFF
TGTGCCAGCAGTTTCGAATACACCGGGGAGCTGTTTTTT
>TRBV2|TRBJ1-2|NA|NA
CASSGRALHGYTF
TGTGCCAGCAGTGGGAGAGCTCTCCATGGCTACACCTTC
>TRBV6-5|TRBJ1-2|NA|NA
CASLGQENNYGYTF
TGTGCCAGCCTAGGGCAGGAGAATAACTATGGCTACACCTTC
>TRBV4-1|TRBJ1-4|NA|NA
CASSQGTARYEKLFF
TGCGCCAGCAGCCAAGGAACAGCGCGGTATGAAAAACTGTTTTTT
>TRBV7-9|TRBJ2-7|NA|TRBD1
CASSGQGADSYEQYF
TGTGCCAGCAGCGGACAGGGGGCAGACTCCTACGAGCAGTACTTC
>TRBV2|TRBJ2-7|NA|NA
CARGTRSSYEQYF
TGTGCCAGAGGGACTCGCAGCTCCTACGAGCAGTACTTC
>TRBV3-1/TRBV3-2|TRBJ2-3|NA|NA
CASSQPATAGDTQYF
TGTGCCAGCAGCCAACCCGCAACCGCGGGGGATACGCAGTATTTT
>TRBV3-1/TRBV3-2|TRBJ1-1|NA|NA
CASSQTNREAFF
TGTGCCAGCAGCCAGACGAACAGGGAAGCTTTCTTT
>TRBV28|TRBJ2-1|NA|TRBD1
CASSLMDRGSSYNEQFF
TGTGCCAGCAGTTTAATGGACAGGGGCAGCTCCTACAATGAGCAGTTCTTC
>TRBV19|TRBJ2-7|once|TRBD1
CASSMMGQYYEQYF
TGTGCCAGTAGTATGATGGGACAGTACTACGAGCAGTACTTC
>TRBV7-8|TRBJ2-7|NA|NA
CASSLWGTHSYEQYF
TGTGCCAGCAGCTTATGGGGGACCCACTCCTACGAGCAGTACTTC
>TRBV11-2|TRBJ1-2|NA|NA
CASSRQRNYGYTF
TGTGCCAGCAGTCGACAGCGAAACTATGGCTACACCTTC
>TRBV6-2/TRBV6-3|TRBJ1-5|NA|NA
CASSYSLGGQPQHF
TGTGCCAGCAGTTACTCCCTGGGGGGTCAGCCCCAGCATTTT
>TRBV6-2/TRBV6-3|TRBJ2-5|NA|TRBD1
CASSPGQGLSRETQYF
TGTGCCAGCAGTCCGGGACAGGGACTTTCACGGGAGACCCAGTACTTC
>TRBV7-3|TRBJ2-7|NA|NA
CASSLLREPYEQYF
TGTGCCAGCAGCTTACTCCGAGAGCCCTACGAGCAGTACTTC
>TRBV28|TRBJ1-1|once|NA
CASKTGGNTEAFF
TGTGCCAGCAAAACGGGGGGGAACACTGAAGCTTTCTTT
>TRBV14|TRBJ2-5|NA|NA
CASSRFTGYQETQYF
TGTGCCAGCAGCCGATTCACAGGGTACCAAGAGACCCAGTACTTC
>TRBV7-2|TRBJ2-3|NA|NA
CASSLYYRDTQYF
TGTGCCAGCAGCTTGTACTACCGCGATACGCAGTATTTT